The 10 T cell receptor beta chains below all came from one sample that was sequenced in a study of T cell responses to AZD1222 COVID-19 vaccine. Clones were sequenced by immunoSEQ multiplex PCR, and TCRdb holds only the in-frame ones, with some missing. Found here are roughly 96,000 clones, about nine tenths of them singletons; the top ten hold around 1.6%. The material sequenced was peripheral blood, taken on day 0 of AZD1222 vaccination. These receptors were taken from an adult in good health.

This chain joins TRBV2 and TRBJ2-7; TRBD1 agrees at 7 bases. The CDR3 length is 16 residues. Germline V gene data show CDR1 as SNHLY and CDR2 as FYNNEI. V shed 6 bases, J shed 4 bases, and the junction held 15 bases outside the gene matches. The chain's CDR3 is CASREYRDSHAYEQYF. The CDR3 nucleotides are TGTGCCAGCAGGGAGTACCGGGACAGTCACGCGTACGAGCAGTACTTC.

The CDR3 DNA reads as TGCGCCAGCAGAGGAGGAGGAATGAACACTGAAGCTTTCTTT. It codes for CASRGGGMNTEAFF. V is TRBV5-1 and J is TRBJ1-1; D remains unclear. The germline gives CDR1 SGHRS, CDR2 YFSETQ. Trimming left V 5 bases short and J 0 bases short, with 11 bases between. The CDR3 has 14 amino acids. The whole variable domain, remainder taken from reference TRBV5-1 and TRBJ1-1, is KAGVTQTPRYLIKTRGQQVTLSCSPISGHRSVSWYQQTPGQGLQFLFEYFSETQRNKGNFPGRFSGRQFSNSRSEMNVSTLELGDSALYLCASRGGGMNTEAFFGQGTRLTVV.

The rearrangement joins TRBV27 to TRBJ1-2, with 8 bases identical to TRBD1. Germline V gene lookup returns CDR1 MNHEY and CDR2 SMNVEV (reference sequence). Trimming at V came to 2 bases and at J to 1 base, leaving 3 bases not matched to a gene. This CDR3 comprises 15 residues. DNA for the CDR3: TGTGCCAGCAGTTTAGGGACAGGATTTAACTATGGCTACACCTTC. Its protein is CASSLGTGFNYGYTF.

In its sample, this clone was seen once. V gene TRBV20-1 combines with J gene TRBJ1-1; D unresolved. V dropped 3 bases and J dropped 2 bases, with 10 bases sitting between them. The CDR3 is 13 residues long. Germline CDR1 is DFQATT and CDR2 is SNEGSKA (reference sequence). Here the CDR3 reads CSASRVPNTEAFF. The DNA for the CDR3 is TGCAGTGCTAGTAGGGTCCCCAACACTGAAGCTTTCTTT.

The rearrangement joins TRBV25-1 to TRBJ1-5; no clear D gene. This CDR3 is 13 amino acids long. With 2 bases removed from V and 6 bases from J, the gap between germline ends came to 8 bases. Germline lookup yields CDR1 MGHDK and CDR2 SYGVNS. The CDR3 region is CASSEPGGQPQHF. The CDR3 nucleotides are TGTGCCAGCAGTGAACCGGGAGGTCAGCCCCAGCATTTT.

The rearrangement joins TRBV5-1 to TRBJ1-2; a weak D match, TRBD1 (5 bases). The CDR3 totals 16 residues. Trimming took off 0 bases at V and 7 bases at J, with 19 bases between the two ends. Per germline, CDR1 SGHRS and CDR2 YFSETQ. The CDR3 region is CASSLGDGRLDLGYTF. DNA for the CDR3: TGCGCCAGCAGCTTGGGGGACGGGCGTCTAGATCTTGGCTACACCTTC.

The chain is built from TRBV19 and TRBJ1-6; 7 bases fit TRBD1. The germline V gene has CDR1 LNHDA and CDR2 SQIVND (reference sequence). The CDR3 spans 15 residues. J was trimmed by 9 bases and V by 7 bases; bases with no gene match: 12. Here the CDR3 DNA reads TGTGCCAGTACCCTACAAGGGACAGCGATTTCACCCCTCCACTTT. It is translated as CASTLQGTAISPLHF.

This chain joins TRBV12-3 or TRBV12-4 and TRBJ2-5; D is ambiguous. The CDR3 spans 12 residues. Deletions cut 0 bases from V and 5 bases from J, with 4 bases between. CDR3 sequence: CASSLALETQYF. CDR3 in DNA: TGTGCCAGCAGTTTAGCCCTGGAGACCCAGTACTTC.

The V and J genes are TRBV18 and TRBJ1-5, with D possibly matching TRBD1 (6 bases). This CDR3 has 14 amino acids. The germline V and J ends were trimmed by 5 bases and 3 bases, with 11 bases remaining between them. The V gene's germline CDR1 is KGHSH and CDR2 LQKENI. The CDR3 loop is CASSEGQINQPQHF. The CDR3 nucleotides read TGTGCCAGCTCAGAAGGACAGATCAATCAGCCCCAGCATTTT.

The chain has TRBV19 and TRBJ1-2; D is uncertain. The germline V and J ends were trimmed by 5 bases and 4 bases, with 11 bases remaining between them. This CDR3 region has 13 residues. Germline V gene data show CDR1 as LNHDA and CDR2 as SQIVND (reference sequence). The CDR3 is CASSLKDLYGYTF. CDR3 coding DNA: TGTGCCAGTAGTTTGAAGGACCTCTATGGCTACACCTTC. Full variable domain (rest looked up from reference TRBV19 and TRBJ1-2): DGGITQSPKYLFRKEGQNVTLSCEQNLNHDAMYWYRQDPGQGLRLIYYSQIVNDFQKGDIAEGYSVSREKKESFPLTVTSAQKNPTAFYLCASSLKDLYGYTFGSGTRLTVV.